Listed here are 6 T cell receptor beta chains from one sample, sequenced in a study of Ad26.COV2.S vaccination and SARS-CoV-2 variants. Assay: immunoSEQ multiplex PCR; the TCRdb copy retains only in-frame clones and omits some. The table includes some 330,000 clones, 85% to 90% detected once. The treatment is: over 15 received Ad26.COV2.S at low or high dose, single or two shots; about 5 received placebo; per-sample allocation not given. Sample collection was performed on day 63 after the first vaccine or placebo injection. Sample: peripheral blood, taken in a trial of Ad26.COV2.S vaccine versus placebo. These receptor sequences come from a person between 18 and 59 years old who received the Ad26.COV2.S COVID-19 vaccine or a placebo.

The V and J genes are TRBV2 and TRBJ1-6; 8 bases align to TRBD1. This CDR3 has 14 amino acids. CDR1 SNHLY and CDR2 FYNNEI come from the germline V gene. Trimming at V came to 5 bases and at J to 9 bases, leaving 6 bases not matched to a gene. The CDR3, as DNA: TGTGCCAGCAGTATACAGGGGGGAGGTTCACCCCTCCACTTT. Protein: CASSIQGGGSPLHF.

The V and J genes are TRBV5-4 and TRBJ2-3; 7 bases map to TRBD2. Germline V gene data show CDR1 as SGHNT and CDR2 as YYREEE (reference sequence). V shed 1 base, J shed 2 bases, and the junction held 7 bases outside the gene matches. The CDR3 has 16 amino acids. The CDR3 coding sequence is TGTGCCAGCAGCTTGAAAGCGGGGTTACCCACAGATACGCAGTATTTT. This codes for CASSLKAGLPTDTQYF.

V is TRBV19 and J is TRBJ1-5; TRBD1 aligns across 9 bases. This CDR3 contains 14 residues. From germline, CDR1 is LNHDA and CDR2 SQIVND (reference sequence). Trimming took 5 bases from V and 7 from J; bases not matched to a gene: 6. The CDR3 spells CASSFTGGAQPQHF. The CDR3 bases are TGTGCCAGTAGTTTCACAGGGGGCGCACAGCCCCAGCATTTT.

The chain carries TRBV7-3 and TRBJ1-5; D unresolved. Trimming stripped 5 bases from V and 7 bases from J, with 12 bases between. CDR1 is SGHTA and CDR2 is FQGTGA in the germline V gene. The CDR3 runs 13 residues. CDR3 bases: TGTGCCAGCAGCCCGACTCCGGGCCAGCCCCAGCATTTT. The encoded protein is CASSPTPGQPQHF.

The rearrangement links TRBV27 to TRBJ1-1; D unresolved. The germline V and J ends were trimmed by 6 bases and 4 bases, with 9 bases remaining between them. The CDR3 totals 12 residues. Germline V CDR1 and CDR2: MNHEY, SMNVEV (reference sequence). This CDR3 reads CASSRGGTEAFF. The CDR3 DNA reads as TGTGCCAGCAGCCGGGGTGGCACTGAAGCTTTCTTT.

The chain recombines TRBV6-1 with TRBJ2-1, with 10 bases fitting TRBD2. CDR1 and CDR2 from the germline V gene are MNHNS and SASEGT. CDR3 length equals 16 residues. Trimming removed 3 bases from V and 10 bases from J; junction bases left unmatched: 12. The DNA for the CDR3 is TGTGCCAGCAGTGACAGCAAAGCGGGAGGGCCTTTGGAGCAGTTCTTC. Translating it yields CASSDSKAGGPLEQFF.